These 29 T cell receptor beta chains were sequenced from one sample in a study of T-cell reconstitution after alpha-beta-depleted transplantation in children. TCRbeta library preparation incorporated unique molecular identifiers. A single record per CDR3 protein comes from TCRdb applying MiXCR to the PCR reads. The sample has around 17,000 distinct CDR3 sequences, approximately 5.1% seen once. Here the sequenced sample was PBMCs, taken before TCRalphabeta/CD19-depleted stem cell transplant. These receptors all come from a boy aged 10-17 years with acute lymphoblastic leukemia, due to receive a stem cell transplant.

This clonotype has only a few counts. This may be a read error, as it is one base from a much larger clone. The J gene is TRBJ2-6, the V gene TRBV5-6; TRBD2 is a possible D gene (6 bases). The V and J ends lost 4 bases and 3 bases respectively, with 11 bases between them. This CDR3 has 15 amino acids. The germline gives CDR1 SGHDT, CDR2 YYEEEE. The CDR3 DNA is TGTGCCAGCAGCCCCGGGAGCTTTGGGGCCAACGTCCTGACTTTC. It translates to CASSPGSFGANVLTF.

This clonotype was detected ten times or more. The V and J genes are TRBV28 and TRBJ1-5; the D gene is possibly TRBD1 (5 bases). The CDR3 loop spans 14 amino acids. V dropped 6 bases and J dropped 4 bases, with 13 bases sitting between them. Looked up from germline, CDR1 is MDHEN and CDR2 is SYDVKM. The CDR3 is CASSRGGRNQPQHF. CDR3 bases: TGTGCCAGCAGCCGTGGGGGTCGGAATCAGCCCCAGCATTTT. The variable domain in full, completed from reference TRBV28 and TRBJ1-5, reads DVKVTQSSRYLVKRTGEKVFLECVQDMDHENMFWYRQDPGLGLRLIYFSYDVKMKEKGDIPEGYSVSREKKERFSLILESASTNQTSMYLCASSRGGRNQPQHFGDGTRLSIL.

Many counts were recorded for this clonotype. The chain carries TRBV20-1 and TRBJ1-5; 7 bases are shared with TRBD1. The V segment lost 0 bases and the J segment 4 bases; nucleotides outside the gene matches: 6. CDR1 DFQATT and CDR2 SNEGSKA come from the germline V gene (reference sequence). The CDR3 is made up of 15 amino acids. The CDR3 DNA reads TGCAGTGCTAGAGATCGAGGGGGCGAAAATCAGCCCCAGCATTTT. This codes for CSARDRGGENQPQHF.

This clonotype is medium-sized. This chain links TRBV5-1 with TRBJ2-3; D unresolved. CDR1 and CDR2 from the germline V gene are SGHRS and YFSETQ. The ends were cut back, 4 bases at V and 6 bases at J, with 12 bases in the middle. The CDR3 loop spans 13 amino acids. CDR3 nucleotides: TGCGCCAGCAGCCTCCGGCCTCTTGATACGCAGTATTTT. As protein: CASSLRPLDTQYF.

This clonotype has at least ten counts. CDR3 coding DNA: TGTGCCAGTAGTATCCTCGGAGCCGGGACCCAGTACTTC. Its translation is CASSILGAGTQYF. The genes are TRBV19 and TRBJ2-5; D not resolved. Trimming left V 3 bases short and J 7 bases short, with 12 bases between. Germline CDR1 is LNHDA and CDR2 is SQIVND (reference sequence). The CDR3 spans 13 residues.

This clonotype was counted ten times or more. This chain connects TRBV11-3 to TRBJ2-7; TRBD2 is a possible D gene (6 bases). V was pared by 5 bases and J by 0 bases, with 14 bases between. The germline CDR1 and CDR2 sequences are SGHNT and YENEEA. CDR3 size: 15 residues. The CDR3, as DNA: TGTGCCAGCAGCCCAGGGACTTTATACTCCTACGAGCAGTACTTC. Translating gives CASSPGTLYSYEQYF.

This clonotype has at least ten counts. The chain couples TRBV5-1 to TRBJ2-2, with TRBD2 matching 9 bases. V lost 3 bases and J lost 5; bases outside the gene matches: 11. CDR1 SGHRS and CDR2 YFSETQ come from the germline V gene. The CDR3 has 17 residues. The CDR3 DNA follows: TGCGCCAGCAGCTGGAGTCTCCTAGCGGGAAGTACCGGGGAGCTGTTTTTT. Translation: CASSWSLLAGSTGELFF. The full variable domain, rest sourced from reference TRBV5-1 and TRBJ2-2, is KAGVTQTPRYLIKTRGQQVTLSCSPISGHRSVSWYQQTPGQGLQFLFEYFSETQRNKGNFPGRFSGRQFSNSRSEMNVSTLELGDSALYLCASSWSLLAGSTGELFFGEGSRLTVL.

This clonotype was seen at least ten times. The chain is built from TRBV5-1 and TRBJ2-2; no reliable D call. Trimming shortened V by 3 bases and J by 1 base, and 7 bases separated the two germline ends. Germline loops: CDR1 SGHRS, CDR2 YFSETQ. The CDR3 extends over 14 amino acids. The CDR3 spells CASSYDLNTGELFF. The CDR3 DNA reads TGCGCCAGCAGCTACGACCTGAACACCGGGGAGCTGTTTTTT.

This clonotype was recorded at least ten times. The chain links TRBV27 to TRBJ2-7, with 7 bases aligning to TRBD1. The junction had 9 bases not matched to a gene; V was cut back by 6 bases and J by 7 bases. The germline V gene encodes CDR1 MNHEY and CDR2 SMNVEV (reference sequence). The CDR3 is made up of 13 amino acids. The CDR3 loop reads CASSPDRVREQYF. In nucleotides, the CDR3 is TGTGCCAGCAGCCCCGACAGGGTGAGGGAGCAGTACTTC.

This clonotype came up many times. CDR3 sequence: CATSRGTSYEQYF. Here the CDR3 DNA reads TGTGCCACCAGCAGAGGCACCTCCTACGAGCAGTACTTC. The genes are TRBV15 and TRBJ2-7; no definite D call. Germline assignment: CDR1 LNHNV and CDR2 YYDKDF (reference sequence). Trimming took 1 base from V and 0 from J, leaving 4 bases between them. CDR3 length: 13 residues.

This clonotype has a count of ten or more. The J gene is TRBJ2-6, the V gene TRBV10-2, with 10 bases fitting TRBD1. The CDR3 is 16 amino acids. J lost 1 base, V lost 7 bases, and 4 bases had no gene match. CDR1 and CDR2 from the germline V gene are WSHSY and SAAADI. This CDR3 reads CASKGTGVSGANVLTF. As DNA, the CDR3 is TGCGCCAGCAAGGGGACAGGGGTTTCTGGGGCCAACGTCCTGACTTTC.

This clonotype was counted at least ten times. CDR3 bases: TGTGCCATCAGATCGGGGGGCTCTTACAATCAGCCCCAGCATTTT. Protein product: CAIRSGGSYNQPQHF. The chain combines TRBV28 with TRBJ1-5; TRBD1 might be the D (6 bases). The V end lost 10 bases, the J end lost 3 bases, and 19 bases lay between the germline ends. CDR3 length equals 15 residues. Germline V gene sequence: CDR1 MDHEN, CDR2 SYDVKM.

This clonotype occurred many times. This chain links TRBV7-2 with TRBJ2-3; D might be TRBD2 (7 bases). The germline CDR1 and CDR2 sequences are SGHTA and FQGNSA. The CDR3 has 16 amino acids. The V end was cut by 7 bases, the J end by 2 bases, with 19 bases between. The CDR3 spells CASNQWGRGNTDTQYF. The CDR3 coding sequence is TGTGCCAGCAACCAATGGGGGCGGGGGAACACAGATACGCAGTATTTT. The full variable domain, rest sourced from reference TRBV7-2 and TRBJ2-3, is GAGVSQSPSNKVTEKGKDVELRCDPISGHTALYWYRQSLGQGLEFLIYFQGNSAPDKSGLPSDRFSAERTGGSVSTLTIQRTQQEDSAVYLCASNQWGRGNTDTQYFGPGTRLTVL.

In this sample, this clonotype turned up many times. The CDR3 DNA reads as TGTGCCAGCAGCCGATTTCTGGGCGGCGCTGGTGATGAGACCCAGTACTTC. Translated, it gives CASSRFLGGAGDETQYF. This chain connects TRBV7-2 to TRBJ2-5; D uncertain. Trimming removed 5 bases at V and 5 bases at J, with 24 bases between. Germline CDR1 is SGHTA and CDR2 is FQGNSA. This CDR3 contains 17 residues.

This clonotype showed up many times. V gene TRBV2 combines with J gene TRBJ2-1; 11 positions match TRBD2. This CDR3 is 15 amino acids long. With 6 bases clipped from V and 8 bases from J, the junction kept 9 bases outside the gene matches. Germline CDR1 and CDR2: SNHLY and FYNNEI. The DNA of the CDR3 is TGTGCCAGCAGGGTACTAGCGGGAGATTTGGATGAGCAGTTCTTC. Protein sequence: CASRVLAGDLDEQFF.

By frequency in the sample, this clonotype is medium-sized. The chain links TRBV29-1 to TRBJ2-7, with 8 bases identical to TRBD2. The CDR3 has 12 residues. J gave up 4 bases and V 5 bases, and 4 bases lay outside the gene matches. In germline, CDR1 is SQVTM, CDR2 ANQGSEA. CDR3 coding DNA: TGCAGCGTTATCATAGCGGGGTACGAGCAGTACTTC. Translation: CSVIIAGYEQYF.

The table lists this clonotype with many counts. The chain recombines TRBV4-3 with TRBJ2-5, with TRBD2 matching 10 bases. Germline V gene data show CDR1 as LGHNA and CDR2 as YSLEER. This CDR3 is built from 19 residues. V shed 0 bases and J 0 bases; nucleotides not matched to a gene: 10. The chain's CDR3 is CASSQDGLASGGNQETQYF. DNA of the CDR3: TGCGCCAGCAGCCAAGATGGCCTGGCTAGCGGGGGAAACCAAGAGACCCAGTACTTC.

This clonotype was found many times. The chain recombines TRBV3-1 with TRBJ2-7, with 7 bases aligning to TRBD2. CDR1 LGHDT and CDR2 YNNKEL come from the germline V gene (reference sequence). V shed 0 bases, J shed 2 bases, and the junction held 4 bases outside the gene matches. CDR3 size: 15 residues. The CDR3 spells CASSQDPGRAYEQYF. Written as DNA, the CDR3 is TGTGCCAGCAGCCAAGACCCGGGGAGGGCCTACGAGCAGTACTTC.

The chain joins TRBV2 to TRBJ2-7; 9 bases are a match to TRBD1. Germline V gives CDR1 SNHLY, CDR2 FYNNEI. V was clipped by 6 bases and J by 3 bases; unmatched bases: 6. CDR3 length: 14 amino acids. The CDR3 sequence is CASRKGTGIYEQYF. DNA for the CDR3: TGTGCCAGCAGGAAAGGGACAGGGATCTACGAGCAGTACTTC.

This clonotype was observed many times. The V call is TRBV6-4, the J call TRBJ2-3; no clear D gene. Looked up from germline, CDR1 is MRHNA and CDR2 is SNTAGT. The V gene lost 5 bases and the J gene lost 5 bases, with 8 bases spanning the gap. The CDR3 runs to 12 residues. The CDR3 sequence is CASSFRQDTQYF. CDR3 DNA sequence: TGTGCCAGCAGTTTCAGGCAAGATACGCAGTATTTT.

This clonotype has at least ten counts. V is TRBV6-6 and J is TRBJ1-1, with D unresolved. CDR1 and CDR2 (germline): MNHNY, SVGAGI (reference sequence). The CDR3 has 13 residues. V dropped 2 bases and J dropped 7 bases, with 11 bases sitting between them. The CDR3, as DNA: TGTGCCAGCAGTTACCTGGTAACAAGTGAAGCTTTCTTT. The encoded protein is CASSYLVTSEAFF.

As DNA, the CDR3 is TGTGCCAGCAGGGGACTATCCGGGTACGAGCAGTACTTC. It encodes CASRGLSGYEQYF. The chain joins TRBV7-2 to TRBJ2-7, with 7 bases identical to TRBD2. Trimming removed 6 bases from V and 4 bases from J; junction bases left unmatched: 6. The CDR3 runs 13 residues. Germline V gene lookup returns CDR1 SGHTA and CDR2 FQGNSA.

This clonotype has at least ten counts. V and J are TRBV2 and TRBJ1-1; D is unresolved. The germline gives CDR1 SNHLY, CDR2 FYNNEI. V was cut by 8 bases and J by 7 bases, with 14 bases left in between. The CDR3 has 12 amino acids. CDR3 in amino acids: CASGRGRGEAFF. The CDR3, as DNA: TGTGCCAGCGGCCGCGGCCGGGGTGAAGCTTTCTTT.

This clonotype was detected many times. The CDR3 here is CASSYSTVGQLNTGELFF. The CDR3 nucleotides are TGTGCCAGCAGTTACTCGACTGTCGGCCAGCTGAACACCGGGGAGCTGTTTTTT. J is TRBJ2-2 and V is TRBV6-5; D uncertain. From germline, CDR1 is MNHEY and CDR2 SVGAGI. Trimming shortened V by 0 bases and J by 1 base, and 15 bases separated the two germline ends. The CDR3 has 18 amino acids.

This clonotype has ten or more counts. This chain joins TRBV2 and TRBJ1-6; D might be TRBD1 (6 bases). The CDR3 runs to 14 residues. With 6 bases removed from V and 4 bases from J, the gap between germline ends came to 10 bases. Germline V CDR1 and CDR2: SNHLY, FYNNEI. The CDR3 here is CASRDRAYNSPLHF. In DNA, the CDR3 is TGTGCCAGCAGGGACAGAGCTTATAATTCACCCCTCCACTTT.

This clonotype has at least ten counts. The V gene is TRBV13, the J gene TRBJ2-4; 7 bases line up with TRBD2. The CDR3 runs to 16 residues. CDR1 and CDR2 (germline): PRHDT, FYEKMQ (reference sequence). The V gene end was trimmed by 1 base and the J gene end by 5 bases; junction bases not matched to a gene: 8. The DNA for the CDR3 is TGTGCCAGCAGCTTAGTTTCTCCCAGCGGGGAAAACATTCAGTACTTC. Its translation is CASSLVSPSGENIQYF.

This clonotype was recorded at least ten times. The chain has TRBV6-5 and TRBJ1-4, with no clear D. Germline V gives CDR1 MNHEY, CDR2 SVGAGI. The CDR3 runs to 14 residues. Trimming shortened V by 2 bases and J by 8 bases, and 12 bases separated the two germline ends. The CDR3 protein is CASSYEAGMEKLFF. The CDR3 nucleotides read TGTGCCAGCAGTTACGAGGCGGGGATGGAAAAACTGTTTTTT.

This clonotype occurred many times. V gene TRBV7-9 combines with J gene TRBJ1-1; D call uncertain. Germline V CDR1 and CDR2: SEHNR, FQNEAQ (reference sequence). V lost 4 bases and J 0 bases, leaving 9 bases between the germline ends. The CDR3 totals 14 residues. The CDR3 spells CASSSPVMNTEAFF. CDR3 DNA sequence: TGTGCCAGCAGCTCTCCAGTTATGAACACTGAAGCTTTCTTT.

This clonotype was recorded many times. The V and J genes are TRBV11-2 and TRBJ2-3; D ambiguous. V lost 5 bases and J 2 bases, leaving 8 bases between the germline ends. The CDR3 spans 13 residues. Germline lookup yields CDR1 SGHAT and CDR2 FQNNGV. CDR3: CASSNPATDTQYF. The DNA of the CDR3 is TGTGCCAGCAGCAACCCGGCCACAGATACGCAGTATTTT. Combining the CDR3 with reference TRBV11-2 and TRBJ2-3 gives the whole variable domain EAGVAQSPRYKIIEKRQSVAFWCNPISGHATLYWYQQILGQGPKLLIQFQNNGVVDDSQLPKDRFSAERLKGVDSTLKIQPAKLEDSAVYLCASSNPATDTQYFGPGTRLTVL.